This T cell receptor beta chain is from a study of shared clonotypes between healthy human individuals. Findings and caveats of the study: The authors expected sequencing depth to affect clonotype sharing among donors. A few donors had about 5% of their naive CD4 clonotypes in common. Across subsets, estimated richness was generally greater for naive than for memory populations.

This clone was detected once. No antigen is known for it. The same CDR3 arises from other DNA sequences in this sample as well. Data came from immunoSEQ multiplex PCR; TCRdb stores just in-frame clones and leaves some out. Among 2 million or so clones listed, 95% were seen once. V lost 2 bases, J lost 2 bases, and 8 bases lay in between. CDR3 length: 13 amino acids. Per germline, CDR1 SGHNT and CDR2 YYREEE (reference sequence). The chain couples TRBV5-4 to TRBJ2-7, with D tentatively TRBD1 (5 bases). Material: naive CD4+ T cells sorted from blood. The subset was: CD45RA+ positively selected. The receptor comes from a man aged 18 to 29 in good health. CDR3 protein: CASSLGDTYEQYF. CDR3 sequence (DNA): TGTGCCAGCAGCTTAGGGGATACCTACGAGCAGTACTTC.